A single sample is the source of the 28 T cell receptor beta chains below, sequenced in a study of beta chain features in type 1 diabetes listed by TCRdb under 2018. The library was made by the immunoSEQ multiplex PCR assay. The entire isolated RNA was reverse transcribed using the High Capacity cDNA Reverse Transcription Kit, and thus expressed TCRB transcripts were sequenced. As stored in TCRdb, this immuneACCESS dataset retains in-frame rearrangements with V and J assigned. A fraction of the clones does not appear; measured against another copy, unresolved V genes explain less than half of the discrepancy, and the remainder lacks a known reason. The sample table lists about 620,000 clones, around 15% of them with a count of one. The ten most abundant clones make up 0.093% of the sample. Sequences were obtained from naive CD4+ T cells from blood. Interpreted using the paper, the cell subset or site label stands for: true naive CD4+ T cells. Receptors originate from a man aged 18 to 30 in good health.

This clone showed up just a few times. The genes are TRBV5-1 and TRBJ2-2; 10 nucleotides agree with TRBD1. CDR3 length: 14 residues. Germline V gives CDR1 SGHRS, CDR2 YFSETQ. V lost 3 bases and J lost 6; bases outside the gene matches: 2. Here the CDR3 reads CASSWTGGAGELFF. The DNA for the CDR3 is TGCGCCAGCAGCTGGACAGGGGGAGCCGGGGAGCTGTTTTTT.

The genes are TRBV2 and TRBJ2-6, with D maybe TRBD1 (6 bases). This CDR3 is 15 amino acids long. Trimming took off 6 bases at V and 1 base at J, with 10 bases between the two ends. Germline CDR1 is SNHLY and CDR2 is FYNNEI. CDR3 amino acids: CASSIQGSGANVLTF. CDR3 in DNA: TGTGCCAGCAGCATCCAGGGGTCTGGGGCCAACGTCCTGACTTTC.

CDR3 bases: TGTGCCAGCTCACCAAAGCAGGGACAGGGTGCCACAGATACGCAGTATTTT. This codes for CASSPKQGQGATDTQYF. The chain links TRBV18 to TRBJ2-3; TRBD1 matches 9 bases. CDR1 KGHSH and CDR2 LQKENI come from the germline V gene. The CDR3 has 17 residues. The trim removed 2 bases at V and 2 bases at J, leaving 8 bases unmatched.

This clone was seen a handful of times. The V and J genes are TRBV7-2 and TRBJ2-4; TRBD2 matches at 7 bases. This CDR3 comprises 19 residues. Germline CDR1 and CDR2: SGHTA and FQGNSA. Germline trimming cut 1 base from V and 0 bases from J; bases unmatched to any gene: 12. The CDR3 coding sequence is TGTGCCAGCAGCTTAGTGGGGCCGGGAGGCTACCTAGCCAAAAACATTCAGTACTTC. Its protein is CASSLVGPGGYLAKNIQYF.

The sample holds a few counts of this clone. The chain employs TRBV9 and TRBJ2-7, with 11 positions matching TRBD2. CDR1 is SGDLS and CDR2 is YYNGEE in the germline V gene. The CDR3 length is 16 residues. V gave up 4 bases and J gave up 2 bases; unmatched junction bases: 8. CDR3 region: CASSLGLAGDAYEQYF. The CDR3, as DNA: TGTGCCAGCAGCCTCGGACTAGCGGGCGATGCCTACGAGCAGTACTTC. The full variable domain, rest sourced from reference TRBV9 and TRBJ2-7, is DSGVTQTPKHLITATGQRVTLRCSPRSGDLSVYWYQQSLDQGLQFLIQYYNGEERAKGNILERFSAQQFPDLHSELNLSSLELGDSALYFCASSLGLAGDAYEQYFGPGTRLTVT.

The chain combines TRBV19 with TRBJ2-5; no clear D. The germline V gene encodes CDR1 LNHDA and CDR2 SQIVND (reference sequence). Trimming pared 1 base from V and 4 bases from J, leaving 4 bases between. The CDR3 is 12 amino acids. The DNA of the CDR3 is TGTGCCAGTAGTATAGGTTCAGAGACCCAGTACTTC. Protein: CASSIGSETQYF.

The chain carries TRBV7-3 and TRBJ1-2, with D perhaps TRBD1 (5 bases). The CDR3 is 13 residues long. Trimming cost V 1 base and J 6 bases, with 9 bases left between them. Germline V CDR1 and CDR2: SGHTA, FQGTGA. As DNA, the CDR3 is TGTGCCAGCAGCTTAAAGGGGAATAATGGCTACACCTTC. Amino acid sequence: CASSLKGNNGYTF.

This clone was detected only a few times. The chain carries TRBV20-1 and TRBJ1-4; D is ambiguous. CDR3 size: 9 residues. Germline-derived CDR1 and CDR2 are DFQATT and SNEGSKA (reference sequence). V was shortened by 8 bases and J by 14 bases, with 12 bases between the two germline ends. The CDR3 reads CSPATGLFF. CDR3 DNA sequence: TGCAGTCCAGCTACCGGGCTGTTTTTT.

About this clone: This sample also contains other DNA sequences that code for the same CDR3. V gene TRBV7-9 combines with J gene TRBJ1-1, with a possible D match to TRBD1 (5 bases). The CDR3 extends over 14 amino acids. V was cut by 3 bases and J by 1 base, with 9 bases left in between. CDR1 and CDR2 from the germline V gene are SEHNR and FQNEAQ (reference sequence). CDR3 loop: CASSLGRGNTEAFF. CDR3 in DNA: TGTGCCAGCAGCTTGGGACGGGGGAACACTGAAGCTTTCTTT.

J is TRBJ2-3 and V is TRBV4-3; D ambiguous. V lost 0 bases and J 5 bases, leaving 9 bases between the germline ends. Germline V gives CDR1 LGHNA, CDR2 YSLEER. This CDR3 contains 14 residues. The CDR3: CASSQDEDLDTQYF. CDR3 DNA: TGCGCCAGCAGCCAAGATGAGGACCTAGATACGCAGTATTTT.

Remarks on this clone: Within the sample, other DNA sequences also encode this same CDR3. V and J are TRBV28 and TRBJ1-2; D is undetermined. Germline CDR1 and CDR2: MDHEN and SYDVKM. The CDR3 length is 13 residues. V gave up 6 bases and J gave up 2 bases, with 10 bases separating them. The CDR3 DNA is TGTGCCAGCAGCCGGGAGCCGAACTATGGCTACACCTTC. This encodes CASSREPNYGYTF.

Of note for this clone: The sample contains more than one DNA sequence encoding this CDR3. The chain carries TRBV15 and TRBJ2-7, with 8 bases lining up with TRBD1. The CDR3 loop spans 15 amino acids. The germline gives CDR1 LNHNV, CDR2 YYDKDF (reference sequence). Germline trimming cut 0 bases from V and 5 bases from J; bases unmatched to any gene: 6. CDR3 coding DNA: TGTGCCACCAGCAGAGATTGGCAGGGGGCTCACGAGCAGTACTTC. It encodes CATSRDWQGAHEQYF. The variable domain in full, completed from reference TRBV15 and TRBJ2-7, reads DAMVIQNPRYQVTQFGKPVTLSCSQTLNHNVMYWYQQKSSQAPKLLFHYYDKDFNNEADTPDNFQSRRPNTSFCFLDIRSPGLGDTAMYLCATSRDWQGAHEQYFGPGTRLTVT.

The chain is built from TRBV28 and TRBJ1-2; a possible D gene is TRBD1 (6 bases). CDR1 MDHEN and CDR2 SYDVKM come from the germline V gene. The V end lost 4 bases, the J end lost 0 bases, and 9 bases lay between the germline ends. The CDR3 consists of 14 residues. The CDR3 bases are TGTGCCAGCAGTTCACAGGGTGCTAACTATGGCTACACCTTC. Protein sequence: CASSSQGANYGYTF.

This clone was detected a few times. The V call is TRBV27, the J call TRBJ2-1; tentatively, D is TRBD1 (8 bases). Per germline, CDR1 MNHEY and CDR2 SMNVEV (reference sequence). V was trimmed by 3 bases and J by 9 bases, leaving 24 bases between them. The CDR3 has 17 amino acids. The CDR3 spells CASSFREDRVPWSEQFF. The CDR3 DNA sequence: TGTGCCAGCAGTTTCCGGGAGGACAGGGTCCCGTGGAGTGAGCAGTTCTTC.

The chain combines TRBV7-3 with TRBJ2-7; 11 bases agree with TRBD1. The CDR3 is 15 amino acids. V trimming: 5 bases; J trimming: 1 base; junction bases outside the gene matches: 4. In germline, CDR1 is SGHTA, CDR2 FQGTGA. CDR3 in DNA: TGTGCCAGCAGCCCCGGGACAGGGGGTTCCTACGAGCAGTACTTC. It codes for CASSPGTGGSYEQYF.

This chain links TRBV21-1 with TRBJ1-2; the table's D call, TRBD1, was not checked against the DNA. TRBV21-1 is a recognized pseudogene. There are 16 residues in the CDR3. The CDR3 region has the DNA TGTGCCAGCAGCAAAGTTAGGGACAGGTGGGACTATGGCTACACCTTC. Translation: CASSKVRDRWDYGYTF.

The rearrangement joins TRBV7-2 to TRBJ1-4, with 9 bases aligning to TRBD1. The CDR3 sequence is 16 residues long. J gave up 6 bases and V 4 bases, and 9 bases lay outside the gene matches. Germline V gene sequence: CDR1 SGHTA, CDR2 FQGNSA. CDR3 nucleotides: TGTGCCAGCAGCTCAGGTTTGGGACAGGGTCATGAAAAACTGTTTTTT. Its translation is CASSSGLGQGHEKLFF.

The chain carries TRBV11-1 and TRBJ2-3; tentative D call: TRBD2 (6 bases). Germline lookup yields CDR1 SGHAT and CDR2 FQDESV (reference sequence). Trimming cost V 5 bases and J 4 bases, with 13 bases left between them. This CDR3 spans 14 amino acids. The CDR3 loop reads CASSTGLAADTQYF. CDR3 nucleotide sequence: TGTGCCAGCAGCACGGGACTGGCGGCAGATACGCAGTATTTT.

This clone was counted a few times. J is TRBJ2-1 and V is TRBV9; the match to TRBD2 covers 14 bases. There are 16 residues in the CDR3. Germline V gene lookup returns CDR1 SGDLS and CDR2 YYNGEE. Losses at the gene ends were 4 bases for V and 7 bases for J; bases not matched to a gene: 7. CDR3 bases: TGTGCCAGCAGCTCCGGGACTAGCGGGAGTAGGAATGAGCAGTTCTTC. This sequence encodes CASSSGTSGSRNEQFF.

With regard to this clone: Distinct nucleotide sequences in the sample also encode this CDR3. The chain uses TRBV29-1 and TRBJ2-7; 8 nucleotides match TRBD1. The CDR3 is 12 amino acids. In germline, CDR1 is SQVTM, CDR2 ANQGSEA. Germline trimming cut 7 bases from V and 2 bases from J; bases unmatched to any gene: 4. The CDR3 DNA sequence: TGCAGCGGAGGACAGGGAACCTACGAGCAGTACTTC. Residues: CSGGQGTYEQYF.

Here the CDR3 reads CASSIMAGGLQETQYF. CDR3 nucleotides: TGTGCCAGTAGTATTATGGCAGGGGGCCTACAAGAGACCCAGTACTTC. The chain links TRBV19 to TRBJ2-5; 8 positions agree with TRBD1. The germline CDR1 and CDR2 sequences are LNHDA and SQIVND (reference sequence). The CDR3 runs 16 residues. V dropped 3 bases and J dropped 2; count of bases not matched to a gene: 8.

This clone was detected only a few times. The J gene is TRBJ2-7, the V gene TRBV7-2, with 7 bases lining up with TRBD2. The J segment lost 3 bases and the V segment lost 4 bases, leaving 9 bases of the junction unmatched. The CDR3 is 15 amino acids. Looked up from germline, CDR1 is SGHTA and CDR2 is FQGNSA. The CDR3 DNA follows: TGTGCCAGCAGCTCCGGGCGGGAGACTGTCTACGAGCAGTACTTC. It encodes CASSSGRETVYEQYF.

There are a few counts of this clone. Different DNA sequences within this sample yield the same CDR3. This chain connects TRBV28 to TRBJ2-7; 11 positions match TRBD1. This CDR3 region has 15 residues. Germline V lookup: CDR1 MDHEN, CDR2 SYDVKM. V lost 6 bases, J lost 3 bases, and 7 bases stayed unmatched. The CDR3 region has the DNA TGTGCCAGCAGCTCAAGTGGGACAGGGGGCTACGAGCAGTACTTC. Residues: CASSSSGTGGYEQYF. The complete variable domain, with remaining parts taken from reference TRBV28 and TRBJ2-7, reads DVKVTQSSRYLVKRTGEKVFLECVQDMDHENMFWYRQDPGLGLRLIYFSYDVKMKEKGDIPEGYSVSREKKERFSLILESASTNQTSMYLCASSSSGTGGYEQYFGPGTRLTVT.

The chain joins TRBV19 to TRBJ1-5, with 10 bases fitting TRBD1. J lost 5 bases, V lost 7 bases, and 8 bases had no gene match. Per the germline V gene, CDR1 is LNHDA and CDR2 is SQIVND (reference sequence). The CDR3 runs to 15 residues. CDR3 protein: CASIEGQGLHQPQHF. In nucleotides, the CDR3 is TGTGCCAGTATCGAGGGACAGGGGCTTCATCAGCCCCAGCATTTT.

The chain uses TRBV25-1 and TRBJ1-2; 8 positions agree with TRBD1. The germline V gene encodes CDR1 MGHDK and CDR2 SYGVNS. This CDR3 comprises 15 residues. The V segment lost 2 bases and the J segment 4 bases; nucleotides outside the gene matches: 6. CDR3 sequence reads: CASSEPGGRVYGYTF. The CDR3 nucleotides are TGTGCCAGCAGTGAACCAGGGGGCCGGGTCTATGGCTACACCTTC.

The chain joins TRBV4-1 to TRBJ2-1; 8 bases fit TRBD2. V dropped 0 bases and J dropped 3; count of bases not matched to a gene: 4. The V gene's germline CDR1 is MGHRA and CDR2 YSYEKL. CDR3 length: 16 amino acids. The DNA for the CDR3 is TGCGCCAGCAGCCAAGACGGGGGGGGGCGCTACAATGAGCAGTTCTTC. This encodes CASSQDGGGRYNEQFF.

This clone was detected only a few times. The rearrangement joins TRBV4-2 to TRBJ2-7; 12 bases are shared with TRBD2. The length of the CDR3 is 18 residues. The V gene's germline CDR1 is LGHNA and CDR2 YNFKEQ. Trimming at V came to 1 base and at J to 1 base, leaving 8 bases not matched to a gene. The CDR3 bases are TGTGCCAGCAGCCAAGTGACTAGCGGGAGTACTGGGTCCTACGAGCAGTACTTC. Its translation is CASSQVTSGSTGSYEQYF.

This clone was detected a few times. The chain uses TRBV28 and TRBJ2-1; no firm D call. This CDR3 comprises 18 residues. Per germline, CDR1 MDHEN and CDR2 SYDVKM. V lost 3 bases and J lost 0, with 18 bases in between. This CDR3 is CASSFYWSSFSSYNEQFF. CDR3 nucleotide sequence: TGTGCCAGCAGTTTTTACTGGAGCTCTTTTAGCTCCTACAATGAGCAGTTCTTC. Supplemented by reference TRBV28 and TRBJ2-1, the full variable domain reads DVKVTQSSRYLVKRTGEKVFLECVQDMDHENMFWYRQDPGLGLRLIYFSYDVKMKEKGDIPEGYSVSREKKERFSLILESASTNQTSMYLCASSFYWSSFSSYNEQFFGPGTRLTVL.